The 13 T cell receptor beta chains in this list originate from one sample, sequenced in a study of T-cell reconstitution after alpha-beta-depleted transplantation in children. Preparing the TCRbeta library involved the use of unique molecular identifiers. MiXCR, applied by TCRdb to the PCR reads, yields one record per CDR3 protein. The profile shows about 400,000 distinct CDR3 sequences, about an eighth of them singletons. The sample in question was PBMCs, obtained from the stem cell graft. These receptor sequences come from a human donor who donated a stem cell graft to a child with Fanconi anemia.

This chain links TRBV28 with TRBJ1-5; the D is unclear. Trimming removed 6 bases at V and 2 bases at J, with 14 bases between. The CDR3 sequence is 15 residues long. The germline V gene has CDR1 MDHEN and CDR2 SYDVKM. The CDR3 nucleotides are TGTGCCAGCAGCTCCCCTCCCCCAGGCAATCAGCCCCAGCATTTT. Encoded protein: CASSSPPPGNQPQHF. Based on the CDR3 plus reference TRBV28 and TRBJ1-5, the full variable domain is DVKVTQSSRYLVKRTGEKVFLECVQDMDHENMFWYRQDPGLGLRLIYFSYDVKMKEKGDIPEGYSVSREKKERFSLILESASTNQTSMYLCASSSPPPGNQPQHFGDGTRLSIL.

The V call is TRBV12-3 or TRBV12-4, the J call TRBJ2-6, with 7 bases matching TRBD1. V lost 6 bases, J lost 4 bases, and 3 bases stayed unmatched. CDR3 length: 14 residues. The CDR3 loop reads CASRTGAGANVLTF. CDR3 nucleotides: TGTGCCAGCAGAACAGGGGCCGGGGCCAACGTCCTGACTTTC.

A few counts support this clonotype. The chain combines TRBV12-3 or TRBV12-4 with TRBJ2-3; D unclear. V was trimmed by 5 bases and J by 6 bases, leaving 18 bases between them. This CDR3 contains 15 residues. The CDR3 nucleotides are TGTGCCAGCAGTCCTGGACGGCCGTACTATGATACGCAGTATTTT. Residues: CASSPGRPYYDTQYF.

To note about this clonotype: A much bigger clone sits one base away, suggesting this may be a read error. The chain uses TRBV5-6 and TRBJ2-2, with unresolved D. The germline CDR1 and CDR2 sequences are SGHDT and YYEEEE. The CDR3 covers 12 residues. The CDR3 sequence is CAISRSTGELFF. CDR3 in DNA: TGTGCCATCAGCCGCAGCACCGGGGAGCTGTTTTTT.

This clonotype was observed many times. V gene TRBV27 combines with J gene TRBJ2-3, with D tentatively TRBD2 (6 bases). V gave up 4 bases and J gave up 8 bases, with 16 bases separating them. This CDR3 comprises 14 residues. CDR1 and CDR2 (germline): MNHEY, SMNVEV (reference sequence). CDR3 nucleotide sequence: TGTGCCAGCAGTTCACAGGCCCTCGGGGGTACGCAGTATTTT. This encodes CASSSQALGGTQYF.

J is TRBJ2-1 and V is TRBV9, with no clear D. The V end was cut by 4 bases, the J end by 4 bases, with 6 bases between. CDR1 SGDLS and CDR2 YYNGEE come from the germline V gene. This CDR3 is 12 amino acids long. Here the CDR3 reads CASSTQYNEQFF. Here the CDR3 DNA reads TGTGCCAGCAGCACACAGTACAATGAGCAGTTCTTC.

This clonotype was seen a handful of times. The chain links TRBV10-3 to TRBJ1-5; 7 bases are shared with TRBD1. The CDR3 runs to 15 residues. The germline V gene encodes CDR1 ENHRY and CDR2 SYGVKD. J gave up 3 bases and V 2 bases, and 4 bases lay outside the gene matches. CDR3 DNA: TGTGCCATCAGTGAGGCCAGGGGGGACAATCAGCCCCAGCATTTT. Its protein is CAISEARGDNQPQHF.

Only a few counts were recorded for this clonotype. CDR3 sequence: CASSQDLRGYDTDTQYF. DNA of the CDR3: TGTGCCAGCAGCCAAGATTTACGCGGGTACGACACAGATACGCAGTATTTT. The chain employs TRBV4-2 and TRBJ2-3; TRBD2 is a possible D gene (5 bases). Germline CDR1 LGHNA, CDR2 YNFKEQ. V lost 0 bases and J lost 2, with 15 bases in between. The CDR3 covers 17 residues.

The chain recombines TRBV4-2 with TRBJ2-7; no firm D call. The V end lost 1 base, the J end lost 3 bases, and 13 bases lay between the germline ends. Germline CDR1 and CDR2: LGHNA and YNFKEQ. CDR3 length: 15 residues. The CDR3 DNA sequence: TGTGCCAGCAGCCAAGTAGTAGCATCTGGCTACGAGCAGTACTTC. This codes for CASSQVVASGYEQYF.

This clonotype was counted a few times. This chain uses TRBV29-1 with TRBJ2-5; D assignment may be TRBD1 or TRBD2 (5 bases each). Deletions cut 6 bases from V and 3 bases from J, with 11 bases between. This CDR3 is built from 12 residues. The germline gives CDR1 SQVTM, CDR2 ANQGSEA. The DNA of the CDR3 is TGCAGCGTGTCCGGGACGGAAGAGACCCAGTACTTC. Translation gives CSVSGTEETQYF.

This clonotype showed up many times. The chain carries TRBV7-2 and TRBJ2-3; perhaps TRBD2 as D (5 bases). Germline V gives CDR1 SGHTA, CDR2 FQGNSA. The CDR3 loop spans 15 amino acids. Trimming took off 5 bases at V and 4 bases at J, with 16 bases between the two ends. This chain's CDR3 is CASSPQSGFSDTQYF. CDR3 bases: TGTGCCAGCAGCCCCCAATCGGGGTTCTCAGATACGCAGTATTTT.

The sample holds a few counts of this clonotype. The J gene is TRBJ2-7, the V gene TRBV5-1, with 7 bases that match TRBD1. Germline CDR1 reads SGHRS; CDR2 reads YFSETQ. Trimming at V came to 1 base and at J to 5 bases, leaving 3 bases not matched to a gene. The CDR3 is made up of 13 amino acids. CDR3 bases: TGCGCCAGCAGCTTGTCGACAGGGAACGAGCAGTACTTC. Translating gives CASSLSTGNEQYF. Complete variable domain (other parts from reference TRBV5-1 and TRBJ2-7): KAGVTQTPRYLIKTRGQQVTLSCSPISGHRSVSWYQQTPGQGLQFLFEYFSETQRNKGNFPGRFSGRQFSNSRSEMNVSTLELGDSALYLCASSLSTGNEQYFGPGTRLTVT.

There are a few counts of this clonotype. The genes are TRBV5-1 and TRBJ2-3; 8 positions match TRBD1. The V and J ends lost 1 base and 6 bases, in that order; junction bases with no gene match: 4. This CDR3 has 14 amino acids. The germline CDR1 and CDR2 sequences are SGHRS and YFSETQ. CDR3 residues: CASSLLTGADTQYF. The CDR3 DNA is TGCGCCAGCAGCTTGTTGACAGGGGCCGATACGCAGTATTTT.